The T cell receptor (beta chain) under discussion was sequenced for a study of control samples from healthy donors and cancer patients. The CDR3 loop spans 15 amino acids. V lost 6 bases and J 2 bases, leaving 16 bases between the germline ends. Germline V gene sequence: CDR1 SSHAT, CDR2 FNYEAQ (reference sequence). This clone was seen once. The table came from immunoSEQ multiplex PCR; TCRdb's copy has only in-frame clones and leaves some out. The data hold roughly 120,000 clones, with about 94% observed a single time. Sequenced material: blood. The receptor was isolated from a man aged 30 to 45 in good health. The V and J genes are TRBV7-7 and TRBJ1-1, with TRBD1 as a possible D gene (6 bases). In DNA, the CDR3 is TGTGCCAGCAGTCCTCTTGTGGGGGCAAACACTGAAGCTTTCTTT. As protein: CASSPLVGANTEAFF. The variable domain in full, with the rest retrieved from reference TRBV7-7 and TRBJ1-1, is GAGVSQSPRYKVTKRGQDVTLRCDPISSHATLYWYQQALGQGPEFLTYFNYEAQPDKSGLPSDRFSAERPEGSISTLTIQRTEQRDSAMYRCASSPLVGANTEAFFGQGTRLTVV.